This T cell receptor (beta chain) was identified during a study of radiation and T cells in renal cell carcinoma (dated by TCRdb to about 2020). Some background on the complete study: The samples were drawn from a clinical trial, where primary renal cell carcinomas were treated with 15 Gy of stereotactic body radiation therapy and then removed by nephrectomy 4 weeks afterward. A total of 4 million to 5 million unique CDR3 nucleotide sequences, encoding 2,500,000 or so unique CDR3 amino acid sequences, were found across all 50 or so samples. TCR beta sequencing covered around 50 samples in total, comprising approximately 25 tumors and around 27 peripheral blood samples.

Via the germline V gene, CDR1 is SGHRS and CDR2 YFSETQ. Trimmed from V: 1 base; trimmed from J: 4 bases; junction bases lacking a gene match: 17. The CDR3 holds 18 amino acids from the cysteine to the phenylalanine. The CDR3 DNA has 54 bases and is translated from base 1. This specimen's time point label, per the study, means: blood 2 weeks post-SBRT. Per the publication, the treatment or condition label means: 15 Gy SBRT to primary tumor, nephrectomy 4 weeks later. To follow tumor-enriched clonotypes, peripheral blood was collected serially from radiation-treated patients at baseline and again at 2 weeks and 4 weeks after SBRT. All patients had renal cell carcinoma with clear cell pathology. Genomic DNA for TCR sequencing was prepared using the QIAamp DNA Blood Mini Kit (Qiagen). The analyses included only samples that passed all quality control checks. Comment on this clone: Its antigen is unknown. No much larger clone is present one base from it, and per-base qualities are unavailable.

TCR beta libraries were generated from genomic DNA with the immunoSEQ kit, following the manufacturer's recommendations. Library preparation used a first multiplex PCR with proprietary primers, then a second PCR adding unique barcodes, with bead cleanups after each round. A kit-provided positive control reaction and a negative control reaction were included in every sample batch. The final libraries were assessed on an Agilent 4200 TapeStation D1000 ScreenTape, pooled by volume, and quantified by qPCR. An Illumina NextSeq500 fitted with a MidOutput 150-cycle cartridge performed the sequencing, running 156 Read1 cycles and 15 Index1 cycles with the kit's custom primers. The pooled library was loaded at around 1 pM with a roughly 20% PhiX control spike-in. In the source study's methods: Vendor-processed data were analyzed in R, and a clonotype was defined as all T cells sharing the same CDR3 nucleotide sequence. In the clone abundance analyses, frequencies were normalized to the 10,000 most abundant clones in each sample. Public T cell clones, which averaged fewer than five per sample, were excluded before analysis. Tumor-enriched clonotypes and baseline blood-enriched clonotypes were defined as those with an abundance difference of at least 32-fold between compartments. A beta-binomial differential abundance model was used to identify clonotypes that expanded or contracted between blood time points. Tumor-blood repertoire similarity was measured with the Baroni-Urbani and Buser coefficient, and groups were compared using two-tailed Wilcoxon tests in R. TCRdb mirrors the immuneACCESS table, restricted to in-frame sequences. Some clones are absent from its copies; in checked studies, under half trace to an unresolved V gene, and the reason for the others is unknown. The D gene and trimming were derived from the DNA, and the V and J assignments and clone size from that table. The sample table shows some 76,000 clones, and roughly 82% are seen once. The ten largest make up 5.8% of the sample.

Summary of the overall study and its limitations: Top tumor clonotypes rose in blood from baseline to 2 weeks post-radiation, then contracted by 4 weeks, suggesting transient expansion of tumor-resident clones. Changes in the blood repertoire were not tracked past 4 weeks after treatment. Because the trial had a single-armed design, the trial could not examine how radiation dose or scheduling affected the TCR repertoire. No pretreatment tumor biopsies were available, so the baseline intratumoral presence of clonotypes could not be determined.

Recombination linked TRBV5-1 to TRBJ2-7; TRBD1 agrees with 7 junctional bases. The source material was blood, sampled from a patient whose treatment included radiotherapy and nephrectomy. This receptor was identified in a man between 60 and 75 years old with renal cell carcinoma. The bases are TGCGCCAGCAGCTTGAGAAGCCTGGGGCAGGGGGATAAGTACGAGCAGTACTTC. Its translation is CASSLRSLGQGDKYEQYF.